Below, 3 T cell receptor beta chains from the same sample are listed, as sequenced in a study of blood T cell repertoires in COVID-19. This table comes from immunoSEQ multiplex PCR, and its TCRdb copy is limited to in-frame clones, with some not included. The top ten hold roughly 9.4% of the sample, which has about 250,000 clones, 80% to 90% seen once. Material for sequencing was peripheral blood. The receptor set was obtained from a man between 35 and 55 years old with active or convalescent COVID-19.

The chain is built from TRBV15 and TRBJ1-1; D is ambiguous. This CDR3 comprises 14 residues. Germline V gives CDR1 LNHNV, CDR2 YYDKDF (reference sequence). Trimming removed 5 bases at V and 0 bases at J, with 10 bases between. This CDR3 reads CATSSRSMNTEAFF. Written as DNA, the CDR3 is TGTGCCACCAGCTCTCGGTCGATGAACACTGAAGCTTTCTTT.

The chain combines TRBV12-3 or TRBV12-4 with TRBJ1-2, with 7 bases fitting TRBD1. V lost 5 bases, J lost 8 bases, and 8 bases stayed unmatched. This CDR3 comprises 13 residues. The CDR3 DNA reads as TGTGCCAGCAGTCCGGGGACAGCGGCCGGCTACACCTTC. This sequence encodes CASSPGTAAGYTF.

Written as DNA, the CDR3 is TGCGCCAGCAGCTTGCCCGTGGGGCCAAACACTGAAGCTTTCTTT. Its protein is CASSLPVGPNTEAFF. J is TRBJ1-1 and V is TRBV5-1, with D maybe TRBD1 (5 bases). Germline V gene lookup returns CDR1 SGHRS and CDR2 YFSETQ. Trimming took 1 base from V and 2 from J, leaving 12 bases between them. The CDR3 length is 15 residues.